The clone carrying this TCR beta chain occurred once. Germline V CDR1 and CDR2: SGHDT, YYEEEE. There are 13 residues in the CDR3. Trimming shortened V by 4 bases and J by 3 bases, and 8 bases separated the two germline ends. Participants came from fewer than 25 US areas, aged about 18 to 95 years. The study assigned cohorts using participant-reported clinical history. The data were taken from a study of blood T cell repertoires in COVID-19. Across the whole study: Samples taken during acute and convalescent COVID-19 were collected in the United States, Italy and Spain.

Only in-frame clones appear in the TCRdb table, and some are missing; sequencing was by immunoSEQ multiplex PCR. The sample lists hundreds of thousands of clones; about 90% were seen once. This clonotype originated in a woman in her twenties or thirties who had recovered from COVID-19. The rearrangement joins TRBV5-6 to TRBJ1-3; tentative D call: TRBD1 (6 bases). Sequenced: PBMCs or T cells enriched from blood (not recorded which). CDR3 residues: CASSPGHGNTIYF. CDR3 coding DNA: TGTGCCAGCAGCCCGGGACATGGAAACACCATATATTTT.